This TCR beta chain originates from a study of cytomegalovirus exposure and HLA in healthy donors. General observations from the study: Researchers had no immune exposure information except CMV serostatus available. Owing to their indistinguishability, certain V segments, notably TRBV6-2 and TRBV6-3, were excluded.

CDR1 and CDR2 from the germline V gene are SGHNT and YYREEE (reference sequence). Trimming stripped 5 bases from V and 0 bases from J, with 9 bases between. This CDR3 comprises 13 residues. The primer mix had 60 Vbeta and 13 Jbeta primers. TCRdb's copy holds only in-frame clones and misses some; the assay was immunoSEQ multiplex PCR. In all, the sample yields 45,000 to 50,000 clones. Remarks on this clone: Its antigen remains unidentified.

The sample was PBMCs. This chain uses TRBV5-4 with TRBJ2-7, with a possible D match to TRBD2 (6 bases). This receptor was obtained from a male donor in good health and CMV-seronegative. CDR3 sequence (DNA): TGTGCCAGCAGGCGGGACCGCTCCTACGAGCAGTACTTC. Residues: CASRRDRSYEQYF.